This TCR beta chain derives from a study of blood T cell repertoires in COVID-19. Looking at the study overall: There were acute and convalescent COVID-19 samples, and they came from the United States, Italy and Spain. Nucleic acid was either cDNA or gDNA, and it came from T cells, B-cell-depleted T cells, or PBMCs.

Authors' processing steps: Estimates of nucleated cell counts were drawn from the amplification of reference gene primers. The protocol was immunoSEQ multiplex PCR, while the TCRdb copy is restricted to in-frame clones and leaves out a portion. V and J calls and clone size follow that table, whereas D and trimming were derived from the DNA. The repertoire holds about 220,000 clones, roughly 76% seen once, with approximately 5% in the top ten. Germline CDR1 SGHDT, CDR2 YYEEEE. J gave up 0 bases and V 1 base, and 4 bases lay outside the gene matches. The CDR3 has 16 amino acids. The chain carries TRBV5-6 and TRBJ2-3; 8 bases map to TRBD2. This clonotype was sampled from a human donor in a cohort sampled during active COVID-19. Sequenced input: peripheral blood. CDR3 DNA sequence: TGTGCCAGCAGCTTGATTGCTAGCGGGAGCACAGATACGCAGTATTTT. Amino acid sequence: CASSLIASGSTDTQYF.